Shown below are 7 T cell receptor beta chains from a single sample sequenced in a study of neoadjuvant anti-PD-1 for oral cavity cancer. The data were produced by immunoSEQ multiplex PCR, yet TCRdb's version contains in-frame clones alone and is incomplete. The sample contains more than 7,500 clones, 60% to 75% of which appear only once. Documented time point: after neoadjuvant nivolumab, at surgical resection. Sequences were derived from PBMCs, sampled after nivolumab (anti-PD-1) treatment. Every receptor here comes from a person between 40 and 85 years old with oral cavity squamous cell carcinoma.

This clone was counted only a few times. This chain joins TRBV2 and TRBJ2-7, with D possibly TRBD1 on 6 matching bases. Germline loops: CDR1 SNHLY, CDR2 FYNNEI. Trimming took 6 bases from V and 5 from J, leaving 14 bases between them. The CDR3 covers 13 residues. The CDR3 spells CASSATGRDEQYF. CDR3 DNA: TGTGCCAGCAGCGCTACAGGGCGCGACGAGCAGTACTTC.

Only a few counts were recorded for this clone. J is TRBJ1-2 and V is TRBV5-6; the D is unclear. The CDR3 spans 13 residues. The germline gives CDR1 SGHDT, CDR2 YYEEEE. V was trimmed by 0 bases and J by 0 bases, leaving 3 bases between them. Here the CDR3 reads CASSLGPNYGYTF. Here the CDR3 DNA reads TGTGCCAGCAGCTTGGGACCTAACTATGGCTACACCTTC.

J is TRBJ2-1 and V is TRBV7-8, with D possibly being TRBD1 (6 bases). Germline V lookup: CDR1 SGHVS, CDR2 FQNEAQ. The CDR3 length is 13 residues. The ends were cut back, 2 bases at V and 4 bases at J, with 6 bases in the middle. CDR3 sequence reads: CASSLQGYNEQFF. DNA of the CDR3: TGTGCCAGCAGCTTACAGGGGTACAATGAGCAGTTCTTC. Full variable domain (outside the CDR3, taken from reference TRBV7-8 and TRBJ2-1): GAGVSQSPRYKVAKRGQDVALRCDPISGHVSLFWYQQALGQGPEFLTYFQNEAQLDKSGLPSDRFFAERPEGSVSTLKIQRTQQEDSAVYLCASSLQGYNEQFFGPGTRLTVL.

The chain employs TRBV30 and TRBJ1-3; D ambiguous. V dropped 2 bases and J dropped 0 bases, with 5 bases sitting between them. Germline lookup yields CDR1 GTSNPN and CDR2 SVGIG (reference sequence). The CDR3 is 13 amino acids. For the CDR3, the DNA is TGTGCCTGGAGTCGGCTCTCTGGAAACACCATATATTTT. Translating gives CAWSRLSGNTIYF.

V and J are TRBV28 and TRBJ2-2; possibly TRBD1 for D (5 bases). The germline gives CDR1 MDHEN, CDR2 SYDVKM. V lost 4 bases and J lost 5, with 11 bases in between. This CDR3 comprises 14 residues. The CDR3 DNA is TGTGCCAGCAGTTATCAGGGAACAACCGGGGAGCTGTTTTTT. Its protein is CASSYQGTTGELFF.

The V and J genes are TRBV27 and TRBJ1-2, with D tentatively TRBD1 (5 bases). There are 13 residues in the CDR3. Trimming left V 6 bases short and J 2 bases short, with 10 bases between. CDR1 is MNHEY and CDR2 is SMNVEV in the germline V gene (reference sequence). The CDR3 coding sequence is TGTGCCAGCAGCTGGGAGGGGAACTATGGCTACACCTTC. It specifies CASSWEGNYGYTF.

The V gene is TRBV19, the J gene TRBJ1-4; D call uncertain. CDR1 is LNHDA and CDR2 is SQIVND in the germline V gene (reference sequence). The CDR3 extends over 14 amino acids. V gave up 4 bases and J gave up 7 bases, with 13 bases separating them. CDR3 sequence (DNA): TGTGCCAGTAGTAGATCAGATAGAAGTGAAAAACTGTTTTTT. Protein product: CASSRSDRSEKLFF.